The next 7 T cell receptor beta chains were all read from a single sample in a study of shared clonotypes between healthy human individuals. TCRdb's table, derived via immunoSEQ multiplex PCR, lists solely in-frame clones and lacks some. Of approximately 980,000 clones listed, around 80% are singletons. Material: memory CD4+ T cells sorted from blood. Subset described: CD45RA-negative fraction. The receptors come from a man aged 18-30 years in good health.

The CDR3 DNA reads as TGTGCCTGGAGTGTACTGAGCTATAATTCACCCCTCCACTTT. Protein product: CAWSVLSYNSPLHF. The gene calls are TRBV30 and TRBJ1-6; unclear D gene. This CDR3 region has 14 residues. The V and J ends lost 0 bases and 3 bases respectively, with 6 bases between them. In germline, CDR1 is GTSNPN, CDR2 SVGIG (reference sequence).

The rearrangement joins TRBV5-1 to TRBJ1-6; D may be TRBD1 (5 bases). The CDR3 is 15 residues long. The V end lost 0 bases, the J end lost 8 bases, and 12 bases lay between the germline ends. Germline CDR1 reads SGHRS; CDR2 reads YFSETQ. CDR3 sequence: CASSLAAGSHSPLHF. In nucleotides, the CDR3 is TGCGCCAGCAGCTTGGCGGCAGGGTCTCATTCACCCCTCCACTTT.

V and J are TRBV10-2 and TRBJ2-7; maybe TRBD2 (6 bases). The germline gives CDR1 WSHSY, CDR2 SAAADI. The CDR3 contains 15 residues. V lost 3 bases, J lost 0 bases, and 12 bases lay in between. CDR3 sequence (DNA): TGCGCCAGCAGTGAATTAGCGGTGAGCTCCTACGAGCAGTACTTC. Translation gives CASSELAVSSYEQYF.

V usage is TRBV5-1 and J usage is TRBJ2-7; tentative D call: TRBD2 (6 bases). Trimming shortened V by 4 bases and J by 3 bases, and 14 bases separated the two germline ends. The CDR3 consists of 14 residues. CDR1 SGHRS and CDR2 YFSETQ come from the germline V gene. CDR3 residues: CASSIGSYDYEQYF. CDR3 bases: TGCGCCAGCAGCATCGGGAGTTACGACTACGAGCAGTACTTC.

This chain connects TRBV5-1 to TRBJ2-3; D is unclear. Germline CDR1 SGHRS, CDR2 YFSETQ. V was cut by 2 bases and J by 7 bases, with 17 bases left in between. CDR3 size: 15 residues. The CDR3 loop reads CASSLRRGAANTQYF. The DNA for the CDR3 is TGCGCCAGCAGCTTACGGCGCGGCGCGGCGAATACGCAGTATTTT.

Only one count was recorded for this clone. The chain is built from TRBV7-2 and TRBJ2-5; D is ambiguous. CDR3 size: 13 residues. Germline-derived CDR1 and CDR2 are SGHTA and FQGNSA. Trimming left V 6 bases short and J 2 bases short, with 10 bases between. This CDR3 is CASRSSLQETQYF. The CDR3 DNA reads TGTGCCAGCAGATCATCACTACAAGAGACCCAGTACTTC.

The chain couples TRBV5-1 to TRBJ2-7; D is uncertain. Germline values: CDR1 SGHRS, CDR2 YFSETQ. V was trimmed by 0 bases and J by 0 bases, leaving 7 bases between them. CDR3 length equals 14 residues. The CDR3 reads CASSLVANSYEQYF. CDR3 DNA sequence: TGCGCCAGCAGCTTGGTTGCTAACTCCTACGAGCAGTACTTC.